Listed below are T cell receptor beta chains from one sample, sequenced in a study of human T cells and chemical hapten exposure. Using its own MiXCR run on the RACE reads, TCRdb lists one record per CDR3 protein. In the table there are about 84,000 distinct CDR3 sequences, 9.5% to 14% of which are singletons. Sequencing was performed on whole blood, taken in connection with sensitization to the hapten diphenylcyclopropenone (DPC). The receptor set was obtained from a woman in her forties or fifties with alopecia areata. Some clones in this sample may be carry-over from other donors' samples. Both conserved end residues are part of each CDR3. The D gene is left open where the match is weak. Some rows have no size entry. The others give once, few or many, or a class for an expanded clone.

d_gene,v_gene,j_gene,abundance,CDR3aa,CDR3nt
TRBD1,TRBV19,TRBJ2-2,NA,CASSLGQGAGELFF,TGTGCCAGTAGTCTGGGACAGGGGGCCGGGGAGCTGTTTTTT
NA,TRBV5-1,TRBJ2-1,many,CASSAHSSYNEQFF,TGCGCCAGCAGTGCCCACAGCTCCTACAATGAGCAGTTCTTC
TRBD1,TRBV12-3/TRBV12-4,TRBJ2-5,few,CASSVGQAGETQYF,TGTGCCAGCAGTGTGGGACAGGCGGGCGAGACCCAGTACTTC
NA,TRBV18,TRBJ1-6,many,CASSPIRDSPLHF,TGTGCCAGCTCACCAATCCGGGATTCACCCCTCCACTTT
NA,TRBV19,TRBJ1-5,NA,CASTPRKDYVLQPQHF,TGTGCCAGTACCCCCCGGAAGGACTACGTTCTTCAGCCCCAGCATTTT
TRBD2,TRBV20-1,TRBJ2-1,many,CSAPLAGLYNEQFF,TGCAGTGCTCCCCTAGCGGGGTTATACAATGAGCAGTTCTTC
TRBD2,TRBV19,TRBJ2-2,many,CASRVEAGAGELFF,TGTGCCAGTAGAGTTGAGGCGGGAGCCGGGGAGCTGTTTTTT
NA,TRBV7-2,TRBJ1-1,NA,CASSSLGQGLGEAFF,TGTGCCAGCAGCTCCCTGGGGCAGGGCCTGGGTGAAGCTTTCTTT
NA,TRBV7-9,TRBJ2-1,few,CASSLTDFSQFF,TGTGCCAGCAGCTTAACGGACTTTTCGCAGTTCTTC
NA,TRBV11-2,TRBJ1-1,many,CASSVPEAPEAFF,TGTGCCAGCAGCGTCCCCGAAGCCCCTGAAGCTTTCTTT
NA,TRBV2,TRBJ2-2,NA,CASSGSYYTGELFF,TGTGCCAGCAGCGGGAGTTACTACACCGGGGAGCTGTTTTTT
TRBD2,TRBV12-3/TRBV12-4,TRBJ2-2,many,CASSLSTSGRNTGELFF,TGTGCCAGCAGTTTATCGACTAGCGGGCGGAACACCGGGGAGCTGTTTTTT
TRBD2,TRBV4-1,TRBJ2-3,many,CASSQDLAAGGRDTQYF,TGCGCCAGCAGCCAAGATCTAGCAGCGGGAGGGCGAGATACGCAGTATTTT
NA,TRBV7-9,TRBJ2-2,NA,CASRFKTTGELFF,TGTGCCAGCAGGTTTAAAACCACCGGGGAGCTGTTTTTT
NA,TRBV5-4,TRBJ2-3,few,CASSGRNTDTQYF,TGTGCCAGCAGCGGGAGGAACACAGATACGCAGTATTTT
NA,TRBV11-2,TRBJ2-7,few,CASSQLRLGYEQYF,TGTGCCAGCAGCCAACTACGTCTTGGGTACGAGCAGTACTTC
TRBD1,TRBV29-1,TRBJ1-2,many,CSVVGTGRYGYTF,TGCAGCGTTGTTGGGACAGGGAGGTATGGCTACACCTTC
NA,TRBV3-1,TRBJ2-4,few,CASSQVGGDRIQYF,TGTGCCAGCAGCCAAGTTGGCGGAGATAGAATTCAGTACTTC
NA,TRBV28,TRBJ1-4,NA,CASVGAYNEKLFF,TGTGCCAGTGTGGGGGCCTACAATGAAAAACTGTTTTTT
TRBD1,TRBV7-8,TRBJ2-3,NA,CASIPGARTGLTDTQYF,TGTGCCAGCATCCCGGGGGCTCGGACAGGGTTAACAGATACGCAGTATTTT
NA,TRBV20-1,TRBJ2-7,many,CSASPDFEQYF,TGCAGTGCTAGTCCGGACTTTGAGCAGTACTTC
NA,TRBV20-1,TRBJ2-3,few,CSARGLDRTDTQYF,TGCAGTGCTAGAGGACTAGACCGCACAGATACGCAGTATTTT
TRBD1,TRBV10-3,TRBJ1-2,NA,CAIRPGTGNGYTF,TGTGCCATCAGACCCGGGACAGGGAATGGCTACACCTTC
NA,TRBV29-1,TRBJ1-2,many,CSVALGSGYGYTF,TGCAGCGTTGCTCTAGGGTCGGGCTATGGCTACACCTTC
NA,TRBV29-1,TRBJ2-1,many,CSTEANLGDEQFF,TGCAGCACTGAGGCCAACCTGGGGGATGAGCAGTTCTTC
NA,TRBV29-1,TRBJ2-3,many,CSGADYTDTQYF,TGCAGCGGGGCGGACTACACAGATACGCAGTATTTT
NA,TRBV29-1,TRBJ1-5,NA,CSVGGGRQPQHF,TGCAGCGTTGGAGGGGGGCGTCAGCCCCAGCATTTT
TRBD1,TRBV30,TRBJ1-1,many,CAWGSPWGQRNTEAFF,TGTGCCTGGGGGAGCCCGTGGGGACAGCGGAACACTGAAGCTTTCTTT
NA,TRBV29-1,TRBJ1-2,NA,CSVEGAAGQVGGYTF,TGCAGCGTTGAAGGGGCGGCTGGTCAGGTCGGGGGCTACACCTTC
NA,TRBV9,TRBJ2-1,many,CASSPQQGSSYNEQFF,TGTGCCAGCAGCCCTCAACAGGGTAGCTCCTACAATGAGCAGTTCTTC
TRBD1,TRBV30,TRBJ1-1,many,CAWSVSGTGIMNTEAFF,TGTGCCTGGAGTGTGTCCGGGACAGGGATTATGAACACTGAAGCTTTCTTT
TRBD1,TRBV29-1,TRBJ1-2,NA,CSVGGGGDYGYTF,TGCAGCGTTGGCGGAGGGGGCGACTATGGCTACACCTTC
NA,TRBV10-3,TRBJ2-7,few,CAISDGSYEQYF,TGTGCCATCAGTGACGGCTCCTACGAGCAGTACTTC
TRBD2,TRBV7-3,TRBJ2-5,many,CASSTGLAGQETQYF,TGTGCCAGCAGCACCGGACTAGCGGGCCAAGAGACCCAGTACTTC
TRBD1,TRBV18,TRBJ1-1,many,CASSRGGVGTGGTEAFF,TGTGCCAGCTCGCGTGGCGGGGTCGGGACAGGGGGCACTGAAGCTTTCTTT
NA,TRBV5-1,TRBJ2-5,many,CASSLGQDPVGTQYF,TGCGCCAGCAGCTTGGGGCAGGACCCCGTTGGGACCCAGTACTTC
NA,TRBV19,TRBJ1-5,many,CASNPQRTHQPQHF,TGTGCCAGTAACCCGCAAAGGACCCATCAGCCCCAGCATTTT
NA,TRBV7-3,TRBJ2-2,many,CASSIFQGSGELFF,TGTGCCAGCAGCATATTCCAGGGATCCGGGGAGCTGTTTTTT
TRBD2,TRBV28,TRBJ2-1,many,CASSSAGARGNEQFF,TGTGCCAGCAGTTCTGCGGGAGCCCGGGGGAATGAGCAGTTCTTC
NA,TRBV7-9,TRBJ2-7,many,CASSSPGGAEQYF,TGTGCCAGCAGCTCGCCCGGAGGCGCCGAGCAGTACTTC
NA,TRBV28,TRBJ2-4,few,CASSSIAKNIQYF,TGTGCCAGCAGTTCTATAGCCAAAAACATTCAGTACTTC